These T cell receptor beta chains were read from a single sample in a study of PD-1 blockade in mismatch repair-deficient tumors. Some clones are missing from TCRdb's copy, which holds only in-frame ones; the method was immunoSEQ multiplex PCR. Here the sample spans 8,500 to 10,000 clones, 75% to 90% being singletons. Their antigens are not known. The input for sequencing was cells cultured in vitro, taken from a patient treated with pembrolizumab. The origin of the receptors is an adult with mismatch repair-deficient cancer. Each CDR3 is given with its conserved first and last residue. A D gene is named only where the DNA matches it firmly. Part of the rows lack a size; the others show once, few, many or a class for expanded clones.

CDR3 length | J gene | clone size | D gene | V gene | CDR3 protein | CDR3 DNA
14 | TRBJ2-2 | - | TRBD2 | TRBV11-3 | CASSGTSSTGELFF | TGTGCCAGCAGTGGGACTAGTTCTACCGGGGAGCTGTTTTTT
13 | TRBJ1-2 | once | - | TRBV19 | CASRARGSYGYTF | TGTGCCAGTAGGGCGAGGGGAAGCTATGGCTACACCTTC
16 | TRBJ2-5 | - | TRBD2 | TRBV27 | CASSFLTSGGAETQYF | TGTGCCAGCAGTTTTTTGACTAGCGGGGGCGCAGAGACCCAGTACTTC
18 | TRBJ2-7 | - | TRBD2 | TRBV18 | CASLSQGRLAGSSYEQYF | TGTGCCAGCTTATCACAGGGGAGGCTAGCGGGGAGTTCCTACGAGCAGTACTTC
13 | TRBJ2-1 | - | - | TRBV5-1 | CASSATTDNEQFF | TGCGCCAGCAGCGCCACCACGGATAATGAGCAGTTCTTC
16 | TRBJ2-7 | - | - | TRBV28 | CASSAATGTGLYEQYF | TGTGCCAGCAGCGCTGCAACCGGGACGGGGCTCTACGAGCAGTACTTC
15 | TRBJ2-7 | - | - | TRBV19 | CASSMIGDKSYEQYF | TGTGCCAGTAGTATGATAGGCGACAAATCCTACGAGCAGTACTTC
15 | TRBJ1-1 | - | - | TRBV27 | CASRTGPYRNTEAFF | TGTGCCAGCAGGACCGGACCCTACCGGAACACTGAAGCTTTCTTT
14 | TRBJ2-1 | once | TRBD2 | TRBV27 | CASSSGTSGSLWFF | TGTGCCAGCAGTTCTGGGACTAGCGGGAGCCTATGGTTCTTC
13 | TRBJ1-2 | few | TRBD1 | TRBV5-6 | CASSTGVGYGYTF | TGTGCCAGCAGTACAGGGGTCGGCTATGGCTACACCTTC
14 | TRBJ2-2 | once | - | TRBV2 | CASSEVRGTGELFF | TGTGCCAGCAGTGAAGTTCGGGGGACCGGGGAGCTGTTTTTT
16 | TRBJ1-3 | - | TRBD1 | TRBV9 | CASSAQGTVSGNTIYF | TGTGCCAGCAGCGCCCAAGGGACAGTATCTGGAAACACCATATATTTT
13 | TRBJ1-4 | - | TRBD1 | TRBV6-1 | CASYRDRAGKLFF | TGTGCCAGTTACCGGGACAGGGCCGGAAAACTGTTTTTT
12 | TRBJ1-5 | - | TRBD1 | TRBV30 | CAWDRDNQPQHF | TGTGCCTGGGACAGGGACAATCAGCCCCAGCATTTT
13 | TRBJ2-7 | - | - | TRBV30 | CAWSVTISYEQYF | TGTGCCTGGAGCGTAACTATAAGCTACGAGCAGTACTTC
15 | TRBJ2-3 | - | - | TRBV28 | CASSPLTGMRWRQYF | TGTGCCAGCAGTCCCCTCACAGGGATGCGCTGGAGGCAGTATTTT
15 | TRBJ1-1 | - | - | TRBV9 | CASSVVQGPNTEAFF | TGTGCCAGCAGCGTCGTACAGGGTCCGAACACTGAAGCTTTCTTT
16 | TRBJ2-2 | - | TRBD2 | TRBV7-3 | CASSLNAGALTGELFF | TGTGCCAGCAGCTTAAATGCGGGAGCTCTTACCGGGGAGCTGTTTTTT
17 | TRBJ2-7 | - | TRBD1 | TRBV11-2 | CASSPPRQGKVSYEQYF | TGTGCCAGCAGCCCACCTCGACAGGGTAAAGTCTCCTACGAGCAGTACTTC
12 | TRBJ1-5 | - | - | TRBV6-1 | CASSEGEQPQHF | TGTGCCAGCAGTGAAGGGGAGCAGCCCCAGCATTTT
13 | TRBJ2-3 | once | - | TRBV5-4 | CASAGSDYPSQYF | TGTGCCAGCGCCGGCTCGGATTACCCATCGCAGTATTTT
18 | TRBJ2-7 | few | - | TRBV2 | CASSEATGGGAFGREQYF | TGTGCCAGCAGTGAAGCAACGGGCGGTGGGGCCTTCGGTCGCGAGCAGTACTTC
13 | TRBJ2-4 | - | - | TRBV19 | CASSILAKNIQYF | TGTGCCAGTAGTATACTAGCCAAAAACATTCAGTACTTC
13 | TRBJ2-1 | - | TRBD2 | TRBV6-1 | CATRREGPNEQFF | TGTGCCACCCGCCGGGAGGGCCCGAATGAGCAGTTCTTC
13 | TRBJ1-1 | - | - | TRBV7-3 | CASSLGYGTEAFF | TGTGCCAGCAGCTTGGGGTATGGCACTGAAGCTTTCTTT
14 | TRBJ2-7 | - | TRBD1 | TRBV29-1 | CSVPGDRDPYEQYF | TGCAGCGTTCCCGGTGACAGGGATCCCTACGAGCAGTACTTC
13 | TRBJ1-2 | once | - | TRBV28 | CASSFIQGYGYTF | TGTGCCAGCAGTTTTATTCAGGGCTATGGCTACACCTTC
13 | TRBJ1-1 | - | - | TRBV27 | CASSPKEQGRAFF | TGTGCCAGCAGTCCCAAGGAGCAGGGGCGAGCTTTCTTT
18 | TRBJ2-6 | - | TRBD1 | TRBV7-3 | CASSLVRTGGAGANVLTF | TGTGCCAGCAGCTTAGTCCGGACAGGGGGAGCTGGGGCCAACGTCCTGACTTTC
14 | TRBJ1-1 | - | - | TRBV27 | CASGRLSMNTEAFF | TGTGCCAGCGGGAGGTTAAGCATGAACACTGAAGCTTTCTTT
14 | TRBJ2-5 | - | TRBD1 | TRBV2 | CASSGLTGRETQYF | TGTGCCAGCAGTGGGTTGACAGGGCGGGAGACCCAGTACTTC
15 | TRBJ2-2 | once | - | TRBV4-2 | CASSQLAIQTGELFF | TGTGCCAGCAGCCAGCTAGCGATACAGACCGGGGAGCTGTTTTTT
14 | TRBJ1-2 | - | - | TRBV28 | CATTPGGAGYGYTF | TGTGCCACCACGCCTGGGGGTGCAGGGTATGGCTACACCTTC
13 | TRBJ2-7 | medium-sized | - | TRBV18 | CASSPPGGYEQYF | TGTGCCAGCTCACCACCGGGGGGCTACGAGCAGTACTTC
15 | TRBJ2-5 | - | - | TRBV10-3 | CAISESMQGWETQYF | TGTGCCATCAGTGAGTCGATGCAGGGATGGGAGACCCAGTACTTC
15 | TRBJ1-4 | few | - | TRBV14 | CASSHVGATNEKLFF | TGTGCCAGCAGCCATGTGGGGGCAACTAATGAAAAACTGTTTTTT
13 | TRBJ2-7 | - | - | TRBV5-1 | CASSPTPIYEQYF | TGCGCCAGCAGCCCAACGCCCATCTACGAGCAGTACTTC
15 | TRBJ2-5 | - | - | TRBV7-9 | CASSLAGANQETQYF | TGTGCCAGCAGCTTAGCAGGGGCCAACCAAGAGACCCAGTACTTC
16 | TRBJ1-2 | - | TRBD1 | TRBV25-1 | CASSDVGGGTVYGYTF | TGTGCCAGCAGTGATGTTGGGGGCGGGACAGTCTATGGCTACACCTTC
11 | TRBJ2-3 | - | - | TRBV29-1 | CSVEAPGPQYF | TGCAGCGTTGAAGCTCCCGGGCCGCAGTATTTT
15 | TRBJ1-1 | - | - | TRBV5-6 | CASSLDQARNTEAFF | TGTGCCAGCAGCTTGGATCAGGCCAGGAACACTGAAGCTTTCTTT
14 | TRBJ1-6 | - | TRBD1 | TRBV2 | CASSRDRNNSPLHF | TGTGCCAGCAGCCGGGACAGAAATAATTCACCCCTCCACTTT
14 | TRBJ2-7 | - | TRBD2 | TRBV28 | CATGLAGESYEQYF | TGTGCCACCGGACTAGCGGGGGAGTCCTACGAGCAGTACTTC